Given below is one T cell receptor beta chain in context. Its antigen remains unidentified. This record comes from a study of T cell repertoires in cytomegalovirus infection. TCRdb passed the reads through MiXCR, listing each CDR3 protein once. In the table there are approximately 500,000 distinct CDR3 sequences, less than 30% of which are singletons. This CDR3 has 12 residues. Per the germline V gene, CDR1 is WSHSY and CDR2 is SAAADI. Trimming took off 6 bases at V and 8 bases at J, with 13 bases between the two ends. Whole-study results and caveats: The ex vivo response showed dominance by HLA-C-restricted CMV-specific TCR beta clonotypes.

Source material: PBMCs. The clonotype originates from a human donor in good health (CMV status not recorded). Some clones in this sample may be carry-over from other donors' samples. The V and J genes are TRBV10-2 and TRBJ1-2; weak D call: TRBD1 (6 bases). CDR3 sequence reads: CASSWTVLGYTF. The CDR3 DNA reads TGCGCCAGCAGCTGGACAGTGTTGGGCTACACCTTC.